The 17 T cell receptor beta chains below come from one sample, sequenced in a study of blood T cell repertoires in COVID-19. The table came from immunoSEQ multiplex PCR; TCRdb's copy has only in-frame clones and leaves some out. The data contain fewer than 200,000 clones, over 80% of them singletons. Material: peripheral blood. These receptors were taken from a woman between 45 and 60 years old with acute or convalescent COVID-19.

This rearrangement joins TRBV10-2 to TRBJ2-3; 9 bases agree with TRBD2. This CDR3 has 13 amino acids. Trimming removed 6 bases from V and 7 bases from J; junction bases left unmatched: 5. CDR1 is WSHSY, CDR2 SAAADI, per germline. The CDR3 bases are TGCGCCAGCAGGGGACTAGCTCGAAATACGCAGTATTTT. Amino acids: CASRGLARNTQYF.

J is TRBJ2-4 and V is TRBV19; D is perhaps TRBD2 (6 bases). The V end was cut by 9 bases, the J end by 5 bases, with 14 bases between. Looked up from germline, CDR1 is LNHDA and CDR2 is SQIVND (reference sequence). The CDR3 runs to 13 residues. CDR3 DNA: TGTGCCAGCACCACCAGGGAGGAAAACATTCAGTACTTC. Its protein product is CASTTREENIQYF.

V and J are TRBV10-3 and TRBJ2-5; 8 nucleotides agree with TRBD1. The CDR3 is made up of 15 amino acids. Trimming cost V 6 bases and J 1 base; bases outside gene matches: 7. Germline lookup yields CDR1 ENHRY and CDR2 SYGVKD. The CDR3 loop reads CAIRGGTGPQETQYF. As DNA, the CDR3 is TGTGCCATCAGGGGCGGGACAGGCCCCCAAGAGACCCAGTACTTC.

The rearrangement links TRBV2 to TRBJ1-2; D is unresolved. The CDR3 loop spans 14 amino acids. Germline CDR1 and CDR2: SNHLY and FYNNEI. Trimming took off 0 bases at V and 3 bases at J, with 8 bases between the two ends. CDR3 sequence (DNA): TGTGCCAGCAGTGAAGCGGCCGGGGACTATGGCTACACCTTC. Amino acid sequence: CASSEAAGDYGYTF.

The genes are TRBV7-2 and TRBJ2-3; unclear D gene. Germline assignment: CDR1 SGHTA and CDR2 FQGNSA. V lost 0 bases and J 5 bases, leaving 9 bases between the germline ends. This CDR3 has 14 residues. The CDR3 region is CASSLAGSRDTQYF. CDR3 DNA: TGTGCCAGCAGCTTAGCCGGTTCGCGAGATACGCAGTATTTT.

The chain links TRBV5-4 to TRBJ2-3, with 9 bases identical to TRBD2. The J segment lost 4 bases and the V segment lost 4 bases, leaving 10 bases of the junction unmatched. The CDR3 is 16 amino acids. Germline lookup yields CDR1 SGHNT and CDR2 YYREEE (reference sequence). This CDR3 is CASSPDGTSRPDTQYF. The CDR3, as DNA: TGTGCCAGCAGCCCGGACGGGACTAGCCGCCCAGATACGCAGTATTTT. Variable domain in full (rest from reference TRBV5-4 and TRBJ2-3): ETGVTQSPTHLIKTRGQQVTLRCSSQSGHNTVSWYQQALGQGPQFIFQYYREEENGRGNFPPRFSGLQFPNYSSELNVNALELDDSALYLCASSPDGTSRPDTQYFGPGTRLTVL.

In regard to this clone: In the same sample, other DNA sequences code for this CDR3. This chain connects TRBV5-1 to TRBJ1-4, with a weak D call TRBD1 (5 bases). The CDR3 has 15 amino acids. The V and J ends lost 0 bases and 1 base respectively, with 7 bases between them. Germline V gene sequence: CDR1 SGHRS, CDR2 YFSETQ. CDR3 nucleotide sequence: TGCGCCAGCAGCTTGGTGGGGGGAACTAATGAAAAACTGTTTTTT. Protein sequence: CASSLVGGTNEKLFF. Variable domain in full (rest from reference TRBV5-1 and TRBJ1-4): KAGVTQTPRYLIKTRGQQVTLSCSPISGHRSVSWYQQTPGQGLQFLFEYFSETQRNKGNFPGRFSGRQFSNSRSEMNVSTLELGDSALYLCASSLVGGTNEKLFFGSGTQLSVL.

This clone has only one observation. The chain recombines TRBV25-1 with TRBJ2-2; possible D gene TRBD1, 5 bases. Germline V gene sequence: CDR1 MGHDK, CDR2 SYGVNS. The V and J ends lost 2 bases and 0 bases respectively, with 10 bases between them. The length of the CDR3 is 16 residues. The CDR3 nucleotides read TGTGCCAGCAGTGAAGCAGGGTTTTCGAACACCGGGGAGCTGTTTTTT. Translation gives CASSEAGFSNTGELFF.

This clone was seen only once. The J gene is TRBJ1-1, the V gene TRBV19, with D unresolved. The germline CDR1 and CDR2 sequences are LNHDA and SQIVND (reference sequence). The germline V and J ends were trimmed by 2 bases and 0 bases, with 10 bases remaining between them. The CDR3 is 15 residues long. The CDR3 region is CASSISGLLNTEAFF. In DNA, the CDR3 is TGTGCCAGTAGTATATCAGGCCTCTTGAACACTGAAGCTTTCTTT.

The chain employs TRBV2 and TRBJ2-5, with a possible D match to TRBD1 (6 bases). The CDR3 consists of 15 residues. Trimming stripped 8 bases from V and 0 bases from J, with 16 bases between. The germline V gene encodes CDR1 SNHLY and CDR2 FYNNEI. The CDR3 region has the DNA TGTGCCAGCCAAAGGGGGTCGGGGTACCAAGAGACCCAGTACTTC. It specifies CASQRGSGYQETQYF.

This clone was recorded once. The chain links TRBV6-6 to TRBJ1-2; D unresolved. The CDR3 is 14 residues long. V was pared by 5 bases and J by 6 bases, with 16 bases between. Germline CDR1 MNHNY, CDR2 SVGAGI (reference sequence). CDR3 loop: CASSPPAGSDGYTF. The CDR3 DNA reads as TGTGCCAGCAGTCCGCCGGCAGGTTCGGATGGCTACACCTTC.

This clone is a singleton in its sample. CDR3 sequence reads: CASSLATAGNTIYF. For the CDR3, the DNA is TGCGCCAGCAGCTTGGCCACAGCTGGAAACACCATATATTTT. The chain combines TRBV5-1 with TRBJ1-3; D is uncertain. Per germline, CDR1 SGHRS and CDR2 YFSETQ. The CDR3 covers 14 residues. V was pared by 0 bases and J by 2 bases, with 6 bases between. Full variable domain (rest looked up from reference TRBV5-1 and TRBJ1-3): KAGVTQTPRYLIKTRGQQVTLSCSPISGHRSVSWYQQTPGQGLQFLFEYFSETQRNKGNFPGRFSGRQFSNSRSEMNVSTLELGDSALYLCASSLATAGNTIYFGEGSWLTVV.

As DNA, the CDR3 is TGCGCCAGCAGCTTAGGTATAGGACTCTCTGAAGCTTTCTTT. It specifies CASSLGIGLSEAFF. The chain employs TRBV5-1 and TRBJ1-1; D is ambiguous. The CDR3 sequence is 14 residues long. V was trimmed by 2 bases and J by 6 bases, leaving 14 bases between them. CDR1 is SGHRS, CDR2 YFSETQ, per germline.

The chain carries TRBV9 and TRBJ1-2; D is unclear. V was pared by 0 bases and J by 2 bases, with 8 bases between. The CDR3 loop spans 14 amino acids. Germline values: CDR1 SGDLS, CDR2 YYNGEE. CDR3 loop: CASSVEAGNYGYTF. CDR3 DNA: TGTGCCAGCAGCGTAGAAGCCGGGAACTATGGCTACACCTTC. The full variable domain, completed using reference TRBV9 and TRBJ1-2, is DSGVTQTPKHLITATGQRVTLRCSPRSGDLSVYWYQQSLDQGLQFLIQYYNGEERAKGNILERFSAQQFPDLHSELNLSSLELGDSALYFCASSVEAGNYGYTFGSGTRLTVV.

The V and J genes are TRBV7-2 and TRBJ2-3; D call uncertain. This CDR3 region has 15 residues. Trimming stripped 1 base from V and 4 bases from J, with 12 bases between. The germline CDR1 and CDR2 sequences are SGHTA and FQGNSA. CDR3 in DNA: TGTGCCAGCAGCTTAGTTGGCCTTTTGGCAGATACGCAGTATTTT. Residues: CASSLVGLLADTQYF.

This clone is a singleton in its sample. The genes are TRBV3-1 (or the pseudogene TRBV3-2) and TRBJ2-1, with 10 bases lining up with TRBD2. The CDR3 has 15 residues. V trimming: 4 bases; J trimming: 6 bases; junction bases outside the gene matches: 6. Looked up from germline, CDR1 is LGHDT and CDR2 is YNNKEL (reference sequence). CDR3: CASSPLAGEGNEQFF. As DNA, the CDR3 is TGTGCCAGCAGCCCGCTAGCGGGAGAGGGCAATGAGCAGTTCTTC.

The table lists this clone with a few counts. Written as DNA, the CDR3 is TGTGCCAGTAGTATAGGTCGGCTTGGGCAGGGAGGGGAAAAACTGTTTTTT. This encodes CASSIGRLGQGGEKLFF. V gene TRBV19 combines with J gene TRBJ1-4, with a possible D match to TRBD1 (5 bases). The CDR3 covers 17 residues. Germline CDR1 and CDR2: LNHDA and SQIVND (reference sequence). The germline V and J ends were trimmed by 1 base and 8 bases, with 20 bases remaining between them.